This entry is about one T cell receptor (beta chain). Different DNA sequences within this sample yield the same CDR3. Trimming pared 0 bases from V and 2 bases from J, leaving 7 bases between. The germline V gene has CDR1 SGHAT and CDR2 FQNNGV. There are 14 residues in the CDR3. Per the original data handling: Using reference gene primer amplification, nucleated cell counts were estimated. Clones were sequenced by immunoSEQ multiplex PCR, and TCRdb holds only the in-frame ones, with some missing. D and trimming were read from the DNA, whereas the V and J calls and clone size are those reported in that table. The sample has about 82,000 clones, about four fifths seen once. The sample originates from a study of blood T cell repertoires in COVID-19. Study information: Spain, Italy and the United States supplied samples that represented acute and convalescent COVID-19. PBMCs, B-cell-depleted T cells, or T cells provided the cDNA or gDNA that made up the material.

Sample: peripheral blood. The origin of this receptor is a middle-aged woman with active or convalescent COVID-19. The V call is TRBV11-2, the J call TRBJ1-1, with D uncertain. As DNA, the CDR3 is TGTGCCAGCAGCTTAGATCAGGTAAACACTGAAGCTTTCTTT. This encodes CASSLDQVNTEAFF.